The 13 T cell receptor beta chains given below trace back to one sample, sequenced in a study of shared clonotypes between healthy human individuals. Assay: immunoSEQ multiplex PCR; the TCRdb copy retains only in-frame clones and omits some. The sample carries approximately 2,000,000 clones, roughly 95% recorded once. Only CD45RO-negative cells positively selected for CCR7 counted as naive CD8 cells, so terminally differentiated effector memory CD45RA+ cells were excluded. The sample taken for sequencing was naive CD8+ T cells from PBMCs. Receptors originate from a man younger than 35 in good health. Some clones in this sample may be carry-over from other donors' samples.

The chain couples TRBV25-1 to TRBJ2-1; D perhaps matches TRBD1 (5 bases). CDR1 MGHDK and CDR2 SYGVNS come from the germline V gene. This CDR3 region has 15 residues. V was pared by 2 bases and J by 4 bases, with 12 bases between. CDR3: CASSERQGSYNEQFF. The CDR3 DNA follows: TGTGCCAGCAGTGAAAGGCAGGGATCTTACAATGAGCAGTTCTTC.

Regarding this clone: Other DNA variants within this sample encode the same CDR3. The V gene is TRBV27, the J gene TRBJ2-7, with 7 bases matching TRBD1. Looked up from germline, CDR1 is MNHEY and CDR2 is SMNVEV (reference sequence). The ends lost 3 bases at V and 3 bases at J; junction bases unmatched: 2. The CDR3 length is 13 residues. The CDR3 nucleotides are TGTGCCAGCAGTTTGGGACAGAGCTACGAGCAGTACTTC. It encodes CASSLGQSYEQYF.

As regards this clone: The same CDR3 also results from other DNA sequences found in this sample. The gene calls are TRBV27 and TRBJ1-1, with TRBD1 as a possible D gene (6 bases). The CDR3 totals 14 residues. CDR1 MNHEY and CDR2 SMNVEV come from the germline V gene (reference sequence). V dropped 5 bases and J dropped 4 bases, with 14 bases sitting between them. CDR3 protein: CASSLRGVGTEAFF. DNA of the CDR3: TGTGCCAGCAGTCTCAGGGGAGTTGGCACTGAAGCTTTCTTT.

The CDR3 is CASSSAIEGAQYF. The DNA of the CDR3 is TGTGCCAGCAGCTCTGCTATCGAGGGGGCCCAGTACTTC. The V gene is TRBV7-2, the J gene TRBJ2-5, with TRBD1 as a possible D gene (6 bases). Trimming took 4 bases from V and 9 from J, leaving 15 bases between them. CDR1 is SGHTA, CDR2 FQGNSA, per germline. The CDR3 is 13 residues long.

The V and J genes are TRBV2 and TRBJ1-1, with D tentatively TRBD1 (5 bases). This CDR3 has 16 residues. The germline V gene has CDR1 SNHLY and CDR2 FYNNEI. V lost 7 bases, J lost 0 bases, and 18 bases lay in between. The CDR3, as DNA: TGTGCCAGCAAATTTCCCTGGCAGGGCATGAACACTGAAGCTTTCTTT. Translated, it gives CASKFPWQGMNTEAFF.

Regarding this clone: This specimen includes other DNA sequences encoding the same CDR3. CDR3 DNA sequence: TGTGCCAGCAGTCCGGACAGGGGCTACGAGCAGTACTTC. Its translation: CASSPDRGYEQYF. The V and J genes are TRBV27 and TRBJ2-7, with 9 bases that match TRBD1. V trimming: 5 bases; J trimming: 3 bases; junction bases outside the gene matches: 2. The CDR3 spans 13 residues. The germline V gene has CDR1 MNHEY and CDR2 SMNVEV (reference sequence).

This sequence joins TRBV27 and TRBJ1-3; 9 bases are a match to TRBD1. Per the germline V gene, CDR1 is MNHEY and CDR2 is SMNVEV (reference sequence). Losses at the gene ends were 8 bases for V and 0 bases for J; bases not matched to a gene: 11. The CDR3 spans 17 residues. The CDR3 coding sequence is TGTGCCAGCGGCGATCCGGGACAGGGTTTCTCTGGAAACACCATATATTTT. As protein: CASGDPGQGFSGNTIYF.

The chain combines TRBV4-1 with TRBJ2-1; 12 bases are a match to TRBD2. Germline CDR1 reads MGHRA; CDR2 reads YSYEKL. V lost 3 bases, J lost 4 bases, and 10 bases stayed unmatched. CDR3 length: 18 residues. The CDR3 region is CASSQYSSGRAVYNEQFF. The CDR3 bases are TGCGCCAGCAGCCAGTATTCTAGCGGGAGGGCCGTTTACAATGAGCAGTTCTTC.

The chain uses TRBV7-9 and TRBJ2-1, with D maybe TRBD2 (6 bases). V lost 7 bases, J lost 4 bases, and 14 bases lay in between. The CDR3 has 14 amino acids. CDR1 SEHNR and CDR2 FQNEAQ come from the germline V gene (reference sequence). The CDR3 DNA sequence: TGTGCCAGCACCCTCGGGGGTGGATACAATGAGCAGTTCTTC. This codes for CASTLGGGYNEQFF.

On this clone itself: Distinct nucleotide sequences in the sample also encode this CDR3. The chain links TRBV5-1 to TRBJ2-7, with a tentative D call TRBD2 (5 bases). From germline, CDR1 is SGHRS and CDR2 YFSETQ. Trimming pared 3 bases from V and 5 bases from J, leaving 9 bases between. CDR3 length: 12 residues. The CDR3 sequence: CASSSLRDEQYF. DNA for the CDR3: TGCGCCAGCAGCTCGTTGAGGGACGAGCAGTACTTC.

The chain's CDR3 is CASSLSPGTGRRNEQFF. CDR3 DNA: TGTGCCAGCAGTTTATCGCCCGGGACAGGGAGACGCAATGAGCAGTTCTTC. The chain couples TRBV27 to TRBJ2-1; 9 nucleotides align to TRBD1. CDR1 and CDR2 (germline): MNHEY, SMNVEV (reference sequence). The CDR3 is 17 residues long. With 0 bases clipped from V and 6 bases from J, the junction kept 9 bases outside the gene matches.

V gene TRBV6-5 combines with J gene TRBJ1-1; TRBD1 matches 7 bases. The V gene end was trimmed by 7 bases and the J gene end by 3 bases; junction bases not matched to a gene: 8. Germline V CDR1 and CDR2: MNHEY, SVGAGI. The CDR3 runs 14 residues. CDR3 nucleotides: TGTGCCAGCAAAAAACAGGGGAAGCACACTGAAGCTTTCTTT. Its protein product is CASKKQGKHTEAFF.

This chain's CDR3 is CASSMGGTDEQYF. As DNA, the CDR3 is TGTGCCAGTAGTATGGGAGGGACAGACGAGCAGTACTTC. V gene TRBV19 combines with J gene TRBJ2-7; D possibly matches TRBD1 or TRBD2 (7 bases each). The germline gives CDR1 LNHDA, CDR2 SQIVND (reference sequence). The CDR3 sequence is 13 residues long. V was clipped by 3 bases and J by 5 bases, with 11 bases between them.